The clone carrying this T cell receptor beta chain was seen many times. Its antigen is not identified. The library protocol tagged individual cDNA molecules with unique molecular identifiers. TCRdb analysed the 5' RACE reads with MiXCR anew, one entry per CDR3 protein. The table records roughly 40,000 distinct CDR3 sequences, 4.7% of them present only once. These data are taken from a study of early T cells in non-severe SARS-CoV-2 infection. Study-wide background: The authors sequenced bulk RNA from unsorted whole blood, leaving chains unpaired. Study results and limitations: Private and CD4 specificities were missed by VDJdb matching, skewed to anti-spike CD8.

Germline V lookup: CDR1 LGHDT, CDR2 YNNKEL (reference sequence). This CDR3 is 17 amino acids long. V lost 3 bases, J lost 5 bases, and 5 bases stayed unmatched. Sequencing input: whole blood. The TCR originated in an adult who was a healthcare worker with PCR-confirmed SARS-CoV-2 infection or an uninfected control (not recorded which). The gene calls are TRBV3-1 and TRBJ2-2; 14 bases agree with TRBD2. The CDR3 here is CASSHGLAGGSTGELFF. DNA for the CDR3: TGTGCCAGCAGCCATGGACTAGCGGGAGGTTCGACCGGGGAGCTGTTTTTT.